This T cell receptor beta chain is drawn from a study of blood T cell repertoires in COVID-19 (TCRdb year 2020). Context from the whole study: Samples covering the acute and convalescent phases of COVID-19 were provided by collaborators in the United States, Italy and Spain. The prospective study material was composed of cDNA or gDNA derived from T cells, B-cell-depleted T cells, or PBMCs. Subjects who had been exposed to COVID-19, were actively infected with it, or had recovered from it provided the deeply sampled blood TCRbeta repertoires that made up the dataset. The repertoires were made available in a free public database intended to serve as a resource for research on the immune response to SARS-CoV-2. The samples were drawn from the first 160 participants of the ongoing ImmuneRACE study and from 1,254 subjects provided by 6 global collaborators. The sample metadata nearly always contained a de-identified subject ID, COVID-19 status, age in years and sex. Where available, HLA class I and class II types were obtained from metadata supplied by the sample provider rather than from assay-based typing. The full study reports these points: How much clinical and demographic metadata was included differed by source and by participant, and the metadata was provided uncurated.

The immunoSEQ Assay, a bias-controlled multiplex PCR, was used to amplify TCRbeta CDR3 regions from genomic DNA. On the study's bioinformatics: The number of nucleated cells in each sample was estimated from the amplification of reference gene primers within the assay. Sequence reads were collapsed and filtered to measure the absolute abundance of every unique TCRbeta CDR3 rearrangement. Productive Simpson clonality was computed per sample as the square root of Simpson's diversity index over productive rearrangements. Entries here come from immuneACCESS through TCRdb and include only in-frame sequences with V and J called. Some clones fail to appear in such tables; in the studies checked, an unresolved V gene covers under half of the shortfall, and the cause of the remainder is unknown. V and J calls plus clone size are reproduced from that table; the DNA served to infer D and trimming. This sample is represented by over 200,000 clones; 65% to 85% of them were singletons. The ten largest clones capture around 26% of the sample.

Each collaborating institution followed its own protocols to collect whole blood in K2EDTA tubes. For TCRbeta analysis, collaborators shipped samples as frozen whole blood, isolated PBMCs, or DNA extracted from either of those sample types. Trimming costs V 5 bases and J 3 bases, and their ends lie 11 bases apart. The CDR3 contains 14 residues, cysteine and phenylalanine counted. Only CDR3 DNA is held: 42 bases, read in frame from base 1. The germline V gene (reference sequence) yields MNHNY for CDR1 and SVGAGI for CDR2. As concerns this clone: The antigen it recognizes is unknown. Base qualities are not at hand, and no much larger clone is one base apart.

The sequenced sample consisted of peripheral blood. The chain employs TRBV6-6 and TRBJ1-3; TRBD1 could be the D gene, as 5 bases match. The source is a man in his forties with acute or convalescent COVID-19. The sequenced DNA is TGTGCCAGCAGTCCTCAGGGTGTTGGAAACACCATATATTTT. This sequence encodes CASSPQGVGNTIYF.